These 21 T cell receptor beta chains originate from one sample sequenced in a study of tumor-infiltrating lymphocytes in primary liver carcinoma. TCR beta cDNA was reverse-transcribed from about 500 ng of total RNA. The reaction used a constant-region primer and ProtoScript II reverse transcriptase. Slightly modified ARM-PCR with three nested multiplex PCR rounds yielded TCR beta libraries. In the first two PCR rounds, TRBV1-TRBV30 forward primers were paired with a C-beta reverse primer, and each round lasted about 9 cycles. Via MiXCR, TCRdb re-called the multiplex PCR reads, giving one row per CDR3 protein. The sample carries about 120,000 distinct CDR3 sequences, about two thirds recorded once. Unsorted bulk tissue, about 20-32 mg of it, served as the source for co-extraction of RNA and DNA. Sample: tumor-adjacent normal liver tissue. These receptors were collected from a woman in her sixties or seventies with primary liver carcinoma and hepatitis B virus infection.

On this clonotype: Compared with germline, one end of the junction differs, possibly owing to a read error. V gene TRBV5-1 combines with J gene TRBJ2-3, with D possibly TRBD2 on 6 matching bases. CDR1 is SGHRS, CDR2 YFSETQ, per germline. The CDR3 runs to 14 residues. The CDR3 DNA reads TGCGCGAGCAGCCCAGGGACTAGCACAGATACGCAGTATTTT. Amino acid sequence: CASSPGTSTDTQYF.

By sample share, this clonotype is medium-sized. This sequence joins TRBV11-2 and TRBJ2-7; 7 bases agree with TRBD1. Unmatched junction bases numbered 4, after V lost 5 bases and J lost 6 bases. The CDR3 totals 12 residues. In germline, CDR1 is SGHAT, CDR2 FQNNGV. DNA for the CDR3: TGTGCCAGCAGCCAGACAGGGTCCGAGCAGTACTTC. Translation gives CASSQTGSEQYF.

This clonotype occurred once. A read error may produce the germline difference seen at one junction end. The chain employs TRBV4-1 and TRBJ2-5; D is perhaps TRBD2 (6 bases). The CDR3 length is 15 residues. Looked up from germline, CDR1 is MGHRA and CDR2 is YSYEKL. The CDR3 DNA follows: TGCGCCAGCAGCCAAGGGACTAAAACTCCTGAGATCCAGTACTTC. The encoded protein is CASSQGTKTPEIQYF.

A remark on this clonotype: The CDR3 end shows no conserved phenylalanine or tryptophan, and so a read error is likely. The chain links TRBV11-2 to TRBJ2-2, with TRBD2 identical over 7 bases. This CDR3 is 16 amino acids long. Per the germline V gene, CDR1 is SGHAT and CDR2 is FQNNGV. The DNA for the CDR3 is TGTACCAGCAGCTCCGGACTAGTTCAGGACACCGGGAAGCTGTTTTAT. Translated, it gives CTSSSGLVQDTGKLFY.

J is TRBJ2-7 and V is TRBV28, with 7 bases lining up with TRBD1. The CDR3 length is 13 residues. CDR1 is MDHEN and CDR2 is SYDVKM in the germline V gene. V lost 10 bases and J lost 4; bases outside the gene matches: 10. The CDR3 reads CATRPGQTYEQYF. The CDR3 nucleotides are TGTGCCACCAGGCCGGGACAGACATACGAGCAGTACTTC.

Details on this clonotype: The conserved phenylalanine or tryptophan normally closing the CDR3 is absent here, so this likely arose from a read error. J is TRBJ1-1 and V is TRBV2, with D possibly TRBD1 on 5 matching bases. Trimming left V 4 bases short and J 4 bases short, with 13 bases between. Germline assignment: CDR1 SNHLY and CDR2 FYNNEI. The CDR3 totals 14 residues. The CDR3, as DNA: TGTGCCAGCAGTGTACTAAGTCAGGGCACTGAAGCTTTCCTT. Protein product: CASSVLSQGTEAFL.

In the case of this clonotype: Germline is not matched at one junction end, which may reflect a read error. This chain links TRBV11-3 with TRBJ2-1; D not certain. This CDR3 has 11 residues. The germline CDR1 and CDR2 sequences are SGHNT and YENEEA. CDR3 amino acids: CASSFGGERFF. CDR3 DNA sequence: TGTGCCAGCAGCTTCGGCGGTGAGCGGTTCTTC.

This clonotype appeared many times. This chain joins TRBV28 and TRBJ2-2, with a tentative D call TRBD2 (5 bases). The CDR3 consists of 15 residues. Germline-derived CDR1 and CDR2 are MDHEN and SYDVKM. V was pared by 4 bases and J by 6 bases, with 15 bases between. The CDR3 DNA is TGTGCCAGCAGTTCCCGGACTCCCGGGGCCGGGGAGCTGTTTTTT. Translation: CASSSRTPGAGELFF.

This clonotype appeared many times. The chain links TRBV12-3 or TRBV12-4 to TRBJ2-1; 7 bases are shared with TRBD2. CDR3 length equals 15 residues. V lost 4 bases, J lost 5 bases, and 8 bases stayed unmatched. CDR3 in DNA: TGTGCCAGCAGTTCCCGGGCGGGAGCTAACAATGAGCAGTTCTTC. Translation gives CASSSRAGANNEQFF.

This clonotype was detected ten times or more. J is TRBJ2-2 and V is TRBV14; no reliable D call. Germline V gene lookup returns CDR1 SGHDN and CDR2 FVKESK. V lost 2 bases and J lost 0, with 10 bases in between. The CDR3 is 16 residues long. CDR3 protein: CASSQKLTANTGELFF. In DNA form, the CDR3 reads TGTGCCAGCAGCCAAAAACTCACAGCGAACACCGGGGAGCTGTTTTTT.

About this clonotype: One end of the junction fails to match germline, which may point to a read error. This chain joins TRBV13 and TRBJ2-2, with 8 bases that match TRBD2. Germline V CDR1 and CDR2: PRHDT, FYEKMQ (reference sequence). The CDR3 extends over 17 amino acids. The CDR3 reads CASNLPRLAGDTGELFF. CDR3 coding DNA: TGTGCCAGCAACTTACCTAGGCTAGCGGGCGACACCGGGGAGCTGTTTTTT.

This clonotype was recorded a few times. The chain joins TRBV18 to TRBJ1-2, with D maybe TRBD1 (5 bases). Germline V gives CDR1 KGHSH, CDR2 LQKENI. V lost 4 bases to trimming and J lost 0 bases, with 15 bases between them. This CDR3 has 16 amino acids. The CDR3 nucleotides are TGTGCCAGCTCACTTGCCGGGCGGGACCCTAACTATGGCTACACCTTC. It codes for CASSLAGRDPNYGYTF.

With respect to this clonotype: The junction and the germline gene differ at one end; a read error may be behind it. The rearrangement joins TRBV5-6 to TRBJ1-1, with 11 bases lining up with TRBD1. The CDR3 covers 14 residues. Germline values: CDR1 SGHDT, CDR2 YYEEEE. CDR3 region: CTSSWDRGSGEALF. The CDR3 DNA is TGTACCAGCAGCTGGGACAGGGGGTCTGGAGAAGCTCTCTTT.

In the case of this clonotype: One end of the junction fails to match germline, which may point to a read error. The rearrangement links TRBV6-5 to TRBJ2-3; perhaps TRBD2 as D (6 bases). Germline lookup yields CDR1 MNHEY and CDR2 SVGAGI. The CDR3 contains 19 residues. The chain's CDR3 is CGSSYSWLASSASTDTRYF. The DNA for the CDR3 is TGTGGAAGCAGTTACTCTTGGTTGGCGTCTAGCGCGAGCACAGATACGCGGTATTTT.

V and J are TRBV5-4 and TRBJ1-1; the D is unclear. Trimming stripped 6 bases from V and 1 base from J, with 10 bases between. The CDR3 is made up of 13 amino acids. CDR1 and CDR2 (germline): SGHNT, YYREEE (reference sequence). The CDR3 sequence: CASNMRTNTEAFF. The CDR3 DNA follows: TGTGCCAGCAACATGCGGACGAACACTGAAGCTTTCTTT.

As concerns this clonotype: Germline and junction disagree at one end, which may indicate a read error. The V call is TRBV29-1, the J call TRBJ2-7; maybe TRBD2 (5 bases). CDR1 and CDR2 from the germline V gene are SQVTM and ANQGSEA. The CDR3 contains 14 residues. The CDR3 DNA is TGCAGCCTTACTGGGAGAGGTAGCTCCTACGGGCAGTACTTC. This gives the protein CSLTGRGSSYGQYF.

Turning to this clonotype: One junction end does not reproduce the germline sequence, and a read error may be involved. This chain connects TRBV29-1 to TRBJ2-3; possible D gene TRBD1, 6 bases. There are 12 residues in the CDR3. Germline CDR1 is SQVTM and CDR2 is ANQGSEA. CDR3 protein: CRVDRDTDTQCF. In DNA form, the CDR3 reads TGCAGAGTTGATAGGGACACAGATACGCAGTGTTTT.

V is TRBV29-1 and J is TRBJ2-7; TRBD1 matches at 11 bases. Germline CDR1 SQVTM, CDR2 ANQGSEA. The CDR3 is 14 residues long. CDR3 nucleotides: TGCTGCATGCCCGGGACAGGGGGTTCCTACGAGCAGTACTTC. Its translation is CCMPGTGGSYEQYF.

A remark on this clonotype: Compared with germline, one end of the junction differs, possibly owing to a read error. The V and J genes are TRBV11-2 and TRBJ2-1; D possibly corresponds to TRBD2 (6 bases). The CDR3 runs to 15 residues. Looked up from germline, CDR1 is SGHAT and CDR2 is FQNNGV. DNA of the CDR3: TGTGCCGGCAGCTTAGAGGGAGGAGGTATCGGTGAGCAGTTATTC. As protein: CAGSLEGGGIGEQLF.

This clonotype was found many times. This chain uses TRBV10-3 with TRBJ2-1; 8 bases fit TRBD2. The germline V gene has CDR1 ENHRY and CDR2 SYGVKD. Trimming took 6 bases from V and 7 from J; bases not matched to a gene: 8. The CDR3 contains 14 residues. For the CDR3, the DNA is TGTGCCATCAGAAGCGGGAGTGGAGGAAATGAGCAGTTCTTC. It codes for CAIRSGSGGNEQFF.

About this clonotype: A junction boundary mismatches the germline segment, possibly from a read error. V gene TRBV11-2 combines with J gene TRBJ2-6; unclear D gene. Germline V gene data show CDR1 as SGHAT and CDR2 as FQNNGV. This CDR3 spans 18 amino acids. DNA for the CDR3: TGTGCCAGCAGCTTAGTTGGAGCGCCGACTTATGGGACCAACGTCCTGACTTTC. Amino acid sequence: CASSLVGAPTYGTNVLTF.